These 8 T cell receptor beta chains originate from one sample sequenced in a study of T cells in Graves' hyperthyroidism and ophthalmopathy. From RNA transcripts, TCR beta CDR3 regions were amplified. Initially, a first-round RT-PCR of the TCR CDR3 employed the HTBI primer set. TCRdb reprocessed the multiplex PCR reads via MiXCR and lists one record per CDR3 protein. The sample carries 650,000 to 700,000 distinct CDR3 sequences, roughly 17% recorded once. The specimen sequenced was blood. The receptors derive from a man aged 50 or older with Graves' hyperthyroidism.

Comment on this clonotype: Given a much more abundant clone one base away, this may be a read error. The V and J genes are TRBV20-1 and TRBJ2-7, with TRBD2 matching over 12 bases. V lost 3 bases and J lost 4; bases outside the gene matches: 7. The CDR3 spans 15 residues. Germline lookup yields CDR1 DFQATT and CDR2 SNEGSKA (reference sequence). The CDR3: CSASSSGRVPYEQYF. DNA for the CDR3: TGCAGTGCTAGTTCTAGCGGGAGGGTCCCTTACGAGCAGTACTTC.

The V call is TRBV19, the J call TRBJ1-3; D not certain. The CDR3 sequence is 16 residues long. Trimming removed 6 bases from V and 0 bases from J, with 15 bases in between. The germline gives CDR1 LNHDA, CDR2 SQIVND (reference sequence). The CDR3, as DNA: TGTGCCAGTAGCAGAGAGACCGGCCCCTCTGGAAACACCATATATTTT. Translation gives CASSRETGPSGNTIYF.

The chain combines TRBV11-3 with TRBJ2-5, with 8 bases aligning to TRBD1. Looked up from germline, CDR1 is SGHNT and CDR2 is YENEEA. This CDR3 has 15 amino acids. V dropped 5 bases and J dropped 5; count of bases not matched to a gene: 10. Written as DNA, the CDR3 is TGTGCCAGCAGCCCCAGGGACAGGACAGGGGAGACCCAGTACTTC. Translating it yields CASSPRDRTGETQYF. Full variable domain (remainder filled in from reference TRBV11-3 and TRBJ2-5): EAGVVQSPRYKIIEKKQPVAFWCNPISGHNTLYWYLQNLGQGPELLIRYENEEAVDDSQLPKDRFSAERLKGVDSTLKIQPAELGDSAVYLCASSPRDRTGETQYFGPGTRLLVL.

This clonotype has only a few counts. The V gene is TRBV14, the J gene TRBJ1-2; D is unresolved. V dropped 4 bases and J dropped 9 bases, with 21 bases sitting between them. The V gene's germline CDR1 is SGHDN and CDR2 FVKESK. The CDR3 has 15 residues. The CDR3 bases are TGTGCCAGCAGCCCCATCCGCGGTGCCGGGGTTAGCTACACCTTC. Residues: CASSPIRGAGVSYTF.

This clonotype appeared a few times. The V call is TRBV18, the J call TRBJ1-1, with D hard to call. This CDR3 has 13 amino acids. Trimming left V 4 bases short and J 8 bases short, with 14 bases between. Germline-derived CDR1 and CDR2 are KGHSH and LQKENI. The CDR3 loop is CASSLERAAEAFF. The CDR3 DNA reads TGTGCCAGCTCACTCGAGAGGGCAGCAGAAGCTTTCTTT.

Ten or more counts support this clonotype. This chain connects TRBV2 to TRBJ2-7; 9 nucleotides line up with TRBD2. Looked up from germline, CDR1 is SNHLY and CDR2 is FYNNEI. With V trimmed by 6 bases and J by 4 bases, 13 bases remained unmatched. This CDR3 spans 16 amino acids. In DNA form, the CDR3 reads TGTGCCAGCAGCCCCGTTTTTAGCGGGAGTACGTACGAGCAGTACTTC. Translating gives CASSPVFSGSTYEQYF. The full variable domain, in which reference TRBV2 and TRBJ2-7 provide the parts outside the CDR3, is EPEVTQTPSHQVTQMGQEVILRCVPISNHLYFYWYRQILGQKVEFLVSFYNNEISEKSEIFDDQFSVERPDGSNFTLKIRSTKLEDSAMYFCASSPVFSGSTYEQYFGPGTRLTVT.

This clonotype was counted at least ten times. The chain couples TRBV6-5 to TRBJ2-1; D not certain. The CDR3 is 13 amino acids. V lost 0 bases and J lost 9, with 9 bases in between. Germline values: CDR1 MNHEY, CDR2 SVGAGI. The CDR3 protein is CASSYSMGSEQFF. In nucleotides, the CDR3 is TGTGCCAGCAGTTACTCGATGGGTTCTGAGCAGTTCTTC.

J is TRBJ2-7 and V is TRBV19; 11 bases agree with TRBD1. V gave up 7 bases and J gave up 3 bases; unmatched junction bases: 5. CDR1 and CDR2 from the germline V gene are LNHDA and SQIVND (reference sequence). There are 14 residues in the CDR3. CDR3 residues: CASMGGTGGYEQYF. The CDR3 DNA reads TGTGCCAGTATGGGCGGGACAGGGGGCTACGAGCAGTACTTC.